One and the same sample provided the 20 T cell receptor beta chains below, sequenced in a study of T cells in women clearing cervical HPV infection. The method was immunoSEQ multiplex PCR; TCRdb's version includes in-frame clones alone and lacks a portion of them. The specimen's table records around 23,000 clones. Material: blood buffy coat. The receptors come from a woman between 18 and 70 years old with a cervical HPV16 infection that either progressed to CIN3+ or cleared (not recorded which).

As regards this clone: The sequenced fragment ends 3 residues before the CDR3 boundary, so the rest is inferred from the germline J gene. The V and J genes are TRBV27 and TRBJ2-7, with 9 bases matching TRBD2. Germline V gene lookup returns CDR1 MNHEY and CDR2 SMNVEV (reference sequence). CDR3 size: 16 residues. Trimming took 3 bases from V and 5 from J; bases not matched to a gene: 11. The sequenced part of the CDR3 DNA is TGTGCCAGCAGTTTTACTCCGGGACTAGCATCCCACGAG. Its protein product is CASSFTPGLASHE. The whole CDR3 region reads CASSFTPGLASHEQYF.

On this clone: With the read ending 3 residues before the CDR3 end, the germline J gene is used to fill in that end. This chain joins TRBV7-9 and TRBJ2-7; D remains unclear. Between the trimmed V and J ends, which lost 8 bases and 1 base, there was a span of 15 bases. The CDR3 has 14 amino acids. Germline V lookup: CDR1 SEHNR, CDR2 FQNEAQ (reference sequence). Incomplete CDR3 DNA: TGTGCCAGCGCCCCGGCAGGAGTATCCTACGAG. Translation: CASAPAGVSYE. The entire CDR3 sequence reads CASAPAGVSYEQYF.

CDR3 region: CASSLGLAYNEQFF. CDR3 DNA (partial): TGTGCCAGCAGCTTGGGCCTAGCTTACAATGAG. The rearrangement links TRBV5-6 to TRBJ2-1, with D perhaps TRBD2 (5 bases). The CDR3 extends 3 residues past the end of the read, so its final part is completed from the germline J gene. Trimming stripped 0 bases from V and 4 bases from J, with 8 bases between. The CDR3 is made up of 14 amino acids. CDR1 is SGHDT and CDR2 is YYEEEE in the germline V gene.

As concerns this clone: The CDR3 is cut off 3 residues early in the read; its end comes from the germline J gene. The chain links TRBV6-4 to TRBJ2-1, with TRBD2 matching over 12 bases. Germline trimming cut 2 bases from V and 2 bases from J; bases unmatched to any gene: 7. The length of the CDR3 is 18 residues. Germline V gene lookup returns CDR1 MRHNA and CDR2 SNTAGT. The covered CDR3 bases are TGTGCCAGCAGTGACCGGCTAGCGGGGGGGCCGGCCTACAATGAG. It specifies CASSDRLAGGPAYNE. The whole CDR3 sequence reads CASSDRLAGGPAYNEQFF.

CDR3 loop: CASSQGAGDQETQYF. CDR3 DNA (partial): TGTGCCAGCAGCCAGGGAGCGGGAGACCAAGAGACC. The chain is built from TRBV4-2 and TRBJ2-5, with 8 bases matching TRBD2. The missing CDR3 end, 3 residues past where the read stops, is filled in from the germline J gene. Germline V gene data show CDR1 as LGHNA and CDR2 as YNFKEQ. The CDR3 contains 15 residues. J lost 0 bases, V lost 3 bases, and 3 bases had no gene match.

To note about this clone: The CDR3 is cut off 3 residues early in the read; its end comes from the germline J gene. The rearrangement joins TRBV18 to TRBJ1-1, with D hard to call. Per the germline V gene, CDR1 is KGHSH and CDR2 is LQKENI. The CDR3 sequence is 15 residues long. The V gene lost 4 bases and the J gene lost 0 bases, with 12 bases spanning the gap. The covered CDR3 bases are TGTGCCAGCTCACTACCGGAGGGCTTGAACACTGAA. Protein product: CASSLPEGLNTE. The full CDR3 sequence reads CASSLPEGLNTEAFF.

A note on this clone: The CDR3 end is not reached by the read, which stops 3 residues before it; the germline J gene fills it in. The genes are TRBV6-1 and TRBJ2-4; 7 nucleotides line up with TRBD1. Germline V CDR1 and CDR2: MNHNS, SASEGT. This CDR3 is built from 14 residues. The covered CDR3 bases are TGTGCCAGCAGTGAAGCGGACAGGTATTATGGT. This codes for CASSEADRYYG. The CDR3, in full, reads CASSEADRYYGQYF.

On this clone: The read gets to within 3 residues of the CDR3 end, and the germline J gene fills in the rest. J is TRBJ2-5 and V is TRBV29-1; a possible D gene is TRBD1 (6 bases). V lost 7 bases, J lost 7 bases, and 28 bases lay in between. CDR3 length equals 16 residues. Germline V gene lookup returns CDR1 SQVTM and CDR2 ANQGSEA. This chain's CDR3 is CSGWVRGSEAKRTQYF. CDR3 bases read: TGCAGCGGGTGGGTCAGGGGTAGCGAGGCAAAGAGGACC.

Note on this clone: With the read ending 3 residues before the CDR3 end, the germline J gene is used to fill in that end. This chain joins TRBV2 and TRBJ2-4; 8 bases align to TRBD2. The CDR3 is made up of 14 amino acids. CDR1 and CDR2 (germline): SNHLY, FYNNEI. Here the CDR3 reads CASSAEDRAGGQYF. Incomplete CDR3 DNA: TGTGCCAGCAGTGCAGAGGACCGCGCGGGGGGT.

To note about this clone: The sequenced fragment ends 3 residues before the CDR3 boundary, so the rest is inferred from the germline J gene. V usage is TRBV5-1 and J usage is TRBJ2-1; D unclear. Trimming removed 0 bases at V and 7 bases at J, with 14 bases between. In germline, CDR1 is SGHRS, CDR2 YFSETQ. This CDR3 has 15 amino acids. CDR3 sequence: CASSLAVGGFNEQFF. The DNA read from the CDR3 is TGCGCCAGCAGCTTGGCCGTCGGTGGTTTTAATGAG. Variable domain in full (rest from reference TRBV5-1 and TRBJ2-1): KAGVTQTPRYLIKTRGQQVTLSCSPISGHRSVSWYQQTPGQGLQFLFEYFSETQRNKGNFPGRFSGRQFSNSRSEMNVSTLELGDSALYLCASSLAVGGFNEQFFGPGTRLTVL.

In the case of this clone: The sequence runs out 3 residues before the end of the CDR3; the remainder is reconstructed from the germline J gene. The chain uses TRBV7-8 and TRBJ1-2; D uncertain. The CDR3 covers 13 residues. Germline V gene lookup returns CDR1 SGHVS and CDR2 FQNEAQ. CDR3 DNA, as far as it was read: TGTGCCAGCAGCTTAGCGAGGCAGAGGGGC. Its protein product is CASSLARQRG. The whole CDR3 sequence is CASSLARQRGYTF.

Note on this clone: The read comes to an end 3 residues before the CDR3 does, leaving the germline J gene to fill in the end. This chain uses TRBV7-3 with TRBJ1-2, with 8 positions matching TRBD1. The CDR3 consists of 13 residues. Germline V gene lookup returns CDR1 SGHTA and CDR2 FQGTGA. The CDR3 bases that were read are TGTGCCAGCAGCCTCACAGGGGGGAGCGGC. Its translation is CASSLTGGSG. The whole CDR3 region reads CASSLTGGSGYTF.

As for this clone: The read ends 3 residues shy of where the CDR3 ends; the end is completed using the germline J gene. The rearrangement links TRBV4-2 to TRBJ2-7, with TRBD2 as a possible D gene (6 bases). This CDR3 spans 14 amino acids. The germline gives CDR1 LGHNA, CDR2 YNFKEQ. V shed 3 bases and J shed 4 bases, with 13 bases lying between them. CDR3: CASSHSGLKYEQYF. The CDR3 DNA, read in part, is TGTGCCAGCAGCCATTCAGGACTAAAATACGAG.

On this clone: Read coverage stops 3 residues before the CDR3 terminus; the germline J gene supplies the remainder. The J gene is TRBJ2-5, the V gene TRBV9; D remains unclear. V lost 1 base to trimming and J lost 5 bases, with 24 bases between them. CDR1 and CDR2 (germline): SGDLS, YYNGEE. The CDR3 covers 18 residues. CDR3 amino acids: CASSVSHTGSNPQETQYF. CDR3 DNA, as far as it was read: TGTGCCAGCAGCGTATCCCACACCGGGTCGAACCCCCAGGAGACC.

Turning to this clone: The read ends 3 residues early relative to the CDR3; the germline J gene fills the gap. The chain is built from TRBV19 and TRBJ1-1; TRBD1 agrees at 7 bases. CDR3 length equals 21 residues. With 5 bases clipped from V and 3 bases from J, the junction kept 27 bases outside the gene matches. Germline CDR1 reads LNHDA; CDR2 reads SQIVND (reference sequence). CDR3 DNA, as far as it was read: TGTGCCAGTAGTGTTTCGCCGGGACAGCGAGGGAGTTGGGGATTCTACACTGAA. Translation gives CASSVSPGQRGSWGFYTE. The full CDR3 sequence reads CASSVSPGQRGSWGFYTEAFF.

The sequenced part of the CDR3 DNA is TGTGCCAGCAGCGCGGGACAGAGCTCCTACGAG. Amino acid sequence: CASSAGQSSYE. The whole CDR3 region reads CASSAGQSSYEQYF. V is TRBV7-6 and J is TRBJ2-7, with a tentative D call TRBD1 (7 bases). The CDR3 end is not reached by the read, which stops 3 residues before it; the germline J gene fills it in. The V end was cut by 5 bases, the J end by 0 bases, with 11 bases between. CDR3 length: 14 residues. Germline V lookup: CDR1 SGHVS, CDR2 FNYEAQ. The entire variable domain, with the rest obtained from reference TRBV7-6 and TRBJ2-7, is as follows: GAGVSQSPRYKVTKRGQDVALRCDPISGHVSLYWYRQALGQGPEFLTYFNYEAQQDKSGLPNDRFSAERPEGSISTLTIQRTEQRDSAMYRCASSAGQSSYEQYFGPGTRLTVT.

Incomplete CDR3 DNA: TGCGCCAGCAGCTTCCAGGGGGCTCGAGAGACC. Translation gives CASSFQGARET. The CDR3 in its entirety is CASSFQGARETQYF. V gene TRBV5-1 combines with J gene TRBJ2-5; 8 bases agree with TRBD1. The read ends 3 residues before the CDR3 terminus; that terminus is restored from the germline J gene. CDR1 is SGHRS and CDR2 is YFSETQ in the germline V gene. J gave up 4 bases and V 2 bases, and 4 bases lay outside the gene matches. The CDR3 has 14 residues.

With respect to this clone: The read comes to an end 3 residues before the CDR3 does, leaving the germline J gene to fill in the end. The chain combines TRBV5-1 with TRBJ2-1; TRBD1 matches 11 bases. From germline, CDR1 is SGHRS and CDR2 YFSETQ. V trimming: 4 bases; J trimming: 6 bases; junction bases outside the gene matches: 6. The length of the CDR3 is 15 residues. CDR3 DNA, as far as it was read: TGCGCCAGCAGCCCCTTGGACAGGGGGCTCAATGAG. Protein product: CASSPLDRGLNE. The full CDR3 sequence reads CASSPLDRGLNEQFF. The full variable domain, in which reference TRBV5-1 and TRBJ2-1 provide the parts outside the CDR3, is KAGVTQTPRYLIKTRGQQVTLSCSPISGHRSVSWYQQTPGQGLQFLFEYFSETQRNKGNFPGRFSGRQFSNSRSEMNVSTLELGDSALYLCASSPLDRGLNEQFFGPGTRLTVL.

With regard to this clone: The CDR3 end falls 3 residues outside the read, so it is completed with the germline J gene. The chain is built from TRBV2 and TRBJ2-2, with 10 bases identical to TRBD2. CDR1 is SNHLY and CDR2 is FYNNEI in the germline V gene. CDR3 length: 16 amino acids. J gave up 4 bases and V 6 bases, and 8 bases lay outside the gene matches. The sequenced part of the CDR3 DNA is TGTGCCAGCAGGCAGCTAGCGGGGGTAATCACCGGGGAG. Protein: CASRQLAGVITGE. The full-length CDR3 reads as CASRQLAGVITGELFF.

Comment on this clone: The sequence runs out 3 residues before the end of the CDR3; the remainder is reconstructed from the germline J gene. This chain links TRBV6-2 or TRBV6-3 with TRBJ1-2; D is possibly TRBD1 (6 bases). Trimming removed 6 bases from V and 6 bases from J, with 20 bases in between. Germline V gene data show CDR1 as MNHEY and CDR2 as SVGEGT. This CDR3 contains 15 residues. The CDR3 reads CASRPRFMGAHGYTF. The CDR3 bases that were read are TGTGCCAGCAGACCCCGATTTATGGGGGCCCATGGC.